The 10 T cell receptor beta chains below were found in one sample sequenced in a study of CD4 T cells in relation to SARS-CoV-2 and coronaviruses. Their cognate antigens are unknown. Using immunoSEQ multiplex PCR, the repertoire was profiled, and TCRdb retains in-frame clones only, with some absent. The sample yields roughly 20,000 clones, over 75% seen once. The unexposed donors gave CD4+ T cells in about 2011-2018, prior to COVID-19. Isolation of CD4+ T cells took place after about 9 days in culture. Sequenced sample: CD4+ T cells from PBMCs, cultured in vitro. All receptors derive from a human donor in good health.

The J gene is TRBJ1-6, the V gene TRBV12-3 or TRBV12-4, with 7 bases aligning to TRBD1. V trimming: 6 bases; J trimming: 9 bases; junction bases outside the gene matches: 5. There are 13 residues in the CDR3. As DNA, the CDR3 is TGTGCCAGCAGCACAGGGGTCCGTTCACCCCTCCACTTT. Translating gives CASSTGVRSPLHF.

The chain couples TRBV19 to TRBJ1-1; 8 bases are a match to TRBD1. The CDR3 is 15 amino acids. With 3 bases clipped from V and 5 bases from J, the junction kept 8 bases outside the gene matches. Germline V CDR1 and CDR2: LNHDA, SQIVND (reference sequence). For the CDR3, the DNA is TGTGCCAGTAGTATTTTGGGCAGGGGGCAAACTGAAGCTTTCTTT. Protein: CASSILGRGQTEAFF.

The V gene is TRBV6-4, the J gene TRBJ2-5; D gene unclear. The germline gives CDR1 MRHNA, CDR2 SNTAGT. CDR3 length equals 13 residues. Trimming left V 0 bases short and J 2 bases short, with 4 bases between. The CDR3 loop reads CASSDSDQETQYF. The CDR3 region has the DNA TGTGCCAGCAGTGACTCGGATCAAGAGACCCAGTACTTC.

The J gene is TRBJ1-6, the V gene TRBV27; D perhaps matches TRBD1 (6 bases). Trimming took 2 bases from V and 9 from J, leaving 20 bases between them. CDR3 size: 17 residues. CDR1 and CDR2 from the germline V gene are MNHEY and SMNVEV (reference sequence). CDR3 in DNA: TGTGCCAGCAGTTTAGCGTCGGTTGGGCTCAGGGGTTCACCCCTCCACTTT. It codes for CASSLASVGLRGSPLHF.

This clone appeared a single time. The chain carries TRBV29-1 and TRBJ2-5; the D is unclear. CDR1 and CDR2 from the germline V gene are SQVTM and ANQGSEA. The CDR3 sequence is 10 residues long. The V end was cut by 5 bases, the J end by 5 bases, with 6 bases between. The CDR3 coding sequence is TGCAGCGTTATGTCCGAGACCCAGTACTTC. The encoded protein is CSVMSETQYF.

This CDR3 is CASSVGTGGIDYGYTF. DNA for the CDR3: TGTGCCAGCAGCGTGGGGACAGGCGGGATCGATTATGGCTACACCTTC. The chain has TRBV9 and TRBJ1-2; the match to TRBD1 covers 8 bases. Per the germline V gene, CDR1 is SGDLS and CDR2 is YYNGEE. The CDR3 length is 16 residues. Trimming took 2 bases from V and 5 from J; bases not matched to a gene: 11.

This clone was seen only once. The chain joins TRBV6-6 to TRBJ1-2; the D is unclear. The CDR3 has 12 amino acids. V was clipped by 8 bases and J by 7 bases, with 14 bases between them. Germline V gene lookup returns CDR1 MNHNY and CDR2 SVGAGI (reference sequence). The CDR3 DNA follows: TGTGCCAGCCTTAATACCGGCCCTGGCTACACCTTC. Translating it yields CASLNTGPGYTF.

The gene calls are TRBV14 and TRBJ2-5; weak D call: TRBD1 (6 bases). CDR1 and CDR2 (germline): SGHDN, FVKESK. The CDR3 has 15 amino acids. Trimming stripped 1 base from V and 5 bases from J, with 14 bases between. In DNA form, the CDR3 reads TGTGCCAGCAGCCAAGGCGCAGGGGTTCTGGAGACCCAGTACTTC. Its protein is CASSQGAGVLETQYF.

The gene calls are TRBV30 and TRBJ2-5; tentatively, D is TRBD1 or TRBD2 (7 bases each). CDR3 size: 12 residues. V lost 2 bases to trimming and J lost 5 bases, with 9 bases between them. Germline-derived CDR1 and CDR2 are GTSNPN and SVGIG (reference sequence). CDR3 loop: CAWSQGGETQYF. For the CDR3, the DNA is TGTGCCTGGAGTCAGGGGGGGGAGACCCAGTACTTC. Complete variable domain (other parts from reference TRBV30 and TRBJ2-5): SQTIHQWPATLVQPVGSPLSLECTVEGTSNPNLYWYRQAAGRGLQLLFYSVGIGQISSEVPQNLSASRPQDRQFILSSKKLLLSDSGFYLCAWSQGGETQYFGPGTRLLVL.

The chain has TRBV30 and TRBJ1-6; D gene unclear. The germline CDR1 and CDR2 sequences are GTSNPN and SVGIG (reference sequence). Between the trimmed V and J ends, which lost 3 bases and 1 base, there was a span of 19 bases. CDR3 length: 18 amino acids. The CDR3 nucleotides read TGTGCCTGGAGCCCAATCCGGCCTCCAAGGTCCTATAATTCACCCCTCCACTTT. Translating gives CAWSPIRPPRSYNSPLHF.